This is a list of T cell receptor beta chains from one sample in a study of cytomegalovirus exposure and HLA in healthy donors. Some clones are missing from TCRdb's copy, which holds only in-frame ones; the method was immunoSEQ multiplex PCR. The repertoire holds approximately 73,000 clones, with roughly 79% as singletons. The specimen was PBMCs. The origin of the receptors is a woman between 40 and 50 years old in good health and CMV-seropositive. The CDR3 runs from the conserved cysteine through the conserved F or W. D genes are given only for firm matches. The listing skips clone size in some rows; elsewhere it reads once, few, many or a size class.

CDR3nt: TGCGCCAGCAGCCAGTGGGACAGTTCGAATGAAAAACTGTTTTTT; CDR3aa: CASSQWDSSNEKLFF; d_gene: TRBD1; j_gene: TRBJ1-4; abundance: .; v_gene: TRBV4-1
CDR3nt: TGTTCCAGCAGCCGTCGGGACTTTTCCCGTCAGGAGACCCAGTACTTC; CDR3aa: CSSSRRDFSRQETQYF; d_gene: .; j_gene: TRBJ2-5; abundance: .; v_gene: TRBV7-9
CDR3nt: TGTGCCAGCAGTGAAATTGGGTTAGCGGTCTACAATGAGCAGTTCTTC; CDR3aa: CASSEIGLAVYNEQFF; d_gene: .; j_gene: TRBJ2-1; abundance: .; v_gene: TRBV2
CDR3nt: TGTGCCAGCAGGCTCGGGGTTCTCTTGGGCTACGAGCAGTACTTC; CDR3aa: CASRLGVLLGYEQYF; d_gene: .; j_gene: TRBJ2-7; abundance: .; v_gene: TRBV6-1
CDR3nt: TGTGCCACCAGCAGAGATCTTAGTAGGGGTGCAGATACGCAGTATTTT; CDR3aa: CATSRDLSRGADTQYF; d_gene: .; j_gene: TRBJ2-3; abundance: .; v_gene: TRBV15
CDR3nt: TGTGCCAGCAGCTTGGGGCAACTGAATCAGCCCCAGCATTTT; CDR3aa: CASSLGQLNQPQHF; d_gene: .; j_gene: TRBJ1-5; abundance: .; v_gene: TRBV13
CDR3nt: TGCGCCAGCAGCCAAGGGAGGGACGGGAGGACCTACGAGCAGTACTTC; CDR3aa: CASSQGRDGRTYEQYF; d_gene: TRBD2; j_gene: TRBJ2-7; abundance: .; v_gene: TRBV4-1
CDR3nt: TGTGCCAGCAGCCCGGCGGGAGCCGGATCTACCACAGATACGCAGTATTTT; CDR3aa: CASSPAGAGSTTDTQYF; d_gene: TRBD2; j_gene: TRBJ2-3; abundance: .; v_gene: TRBV11-1
CDR3nt: TGTGCCAGCAGTGAAGGCGGCAGGGGGAATTACTATGGCTACACCTTC; CDR3aa: CASSEGGRGNYYGYTF; d_gene: TRBD1; j_gene: TRBJ1-2; abundance: few; v_gene: TRBV2
CDR3nt: TGTGCCAGCAGCCAAGGTCAAGTCCAATCGGGTGGCTACACCTTC; CDR3aa: CASSQGQVQSGGYTF; d_gene: .; j_gene: TRBJ1-2; abundance: .; v_gene: TRBV4-2
CDR3nt: TGTGCCAGCAGCCCAGTGGGGGGTAGCGGGGGGGCGAGTGAGCAGTTCTTC; CDR3aa: CASSPVGGSGGASEQFF; d_gene: TRBD2; j_gene: TRBJ2-1; abundance: .; v_gene: TRBV7-3
CDR3nt: TGTGCCAGCAGCTTGGCTGGGTACAGGGCTGAAGCTTTCTTT; CDR3aa: CASSLAGYRAEAFF; d_gene: .; j_gene: TRBJ1-1; abundance: .; v_gene: TRBV5-7
CDR3nt: TGTGCCAGCAGCCACCAGGGAGGGGTGAACACTGAAGCTTTCTTT; CDR3aa: CASSHQGGVNTEAFF; d_gene: .; j_gene: TRBJ1-1; abundance: .; v_gene: TRBV6-5
CDR3nt: TGTGCCAGCAGCCCTAGGAGGGAGCAGTACTTC; CDR3aa: CASSPRREQYF; d_gene: .; j_gene: TRBJ2-7; abundance: few; v_gene: TRBV11-3
CDR3nt: TGTGCCAGCAGTGAGAAGGGGAGGGAACAGCCCCAGCATTTT; CDR3aa: CASSEKGREQPQHF; d_gene: .; j_gene: TRBJ1-5; abundance: .; v_gene: TRBV6-1
CDR3nt: TGTGCCTGGAGTTTGACTAGCGGGAGCTACGAGCAGTACTTC; CDR3aa: CAWSLTSGSYEQYF; d_gene: TRBD2; j_gene: TRBJ2-7; abundance: .; v_gene: TRBV30
CDR3nt: TGCGCCAGCAGCTTAAGCGGAGCCAAGGGAGAGACCCAGTACTTC; CDR3aa: CASSLSGAKGETQYF; d_gene: .; j_gene: TRBJ2-5; abundance: .; v_gene: TRBV5-1
CDR3nt: TGTGCCAGCAGAGGGCCTAGCGGGAGTGGCACAGATACGCAGTATTTT; CDR3aa: CASRGPSGSGTDTQYF; d_gene: TRBD2; j_gene: TRBJ2-3; abundance: few; v_gene: TRBV27
CDR3nt: TGCGCCAGCAGCTTGTTAGATTCTGGCTACACCTTC; CDR3aa: CASSLLDSGYTF; d_gene: .; j_gene: TRBJ1-2; abundance: .; v_gene: TRBV5-1
CDR3nt: TGTGCCAGCAGCAGAGGGGGCGCGAGGTACACCGGGGAGCTGTTTTTT; CDR3aa: CASSRGGARYTGELFF; d_gene: TRBD1; j_gene: TRBJ2-2; abundance: .; v_gene: TRBV5-4
CDR3nt: TGTGCCAGCAGTCCGCCTAGGGCAGTGGGGGGAGTCCCTCTCTTTCACTACAATGAGCAGTTCTTC; CDR3aa: CASSPPRAVGGVPLFHYNEQFF; d_gene: .; j_gene: TRBJ2-1; abundance: .; v_gene: TRBV27
CDR3nt: TGTGCCAGCAGGTTGGGGCAGGGGAGATACGAGCAGTACTTC; CDR3aa: CASRLGQGRYEQYF; d_gene: .; j_gene: TRBJ2-7; abundance: .; v_gene: TRBV2
CDR3nt: TGTGCCAGCAGCCTCAGGGGATCCTACAATGAGCAGTTCTTC; CDR3aa: CASSLRGSYNEQFF; d_gene: .; j_gene: TRBJ2-1; abundance: .; v_gene: TRBV28
CDR3nt: TGCGCCAGCAGCTTGGGGGGGGCGAACACCGGGGAGCTGTTTTTT; CDR3aa: CASSLGGANTGELFF; d_gene: .; j_gene: TRBJ2-2; abundance: .; v_gene: TRBV5-1
CDR3nt: TGTGCCAGCAGTGAACCCTCCTCCCCTGAAGCTTTCTTT; CDR3aa: CASSEPSSPEAFF; d_gene: .; j_gene: TRBJ1-1; abundance: .; v_gene: TRBV25-1
CDR3nt: TGCGCCAGCAGGAGCTCTGACACCAGCTATGGCTACACCTTC; CDR3aa: CASRSSDTSYGYTF; d_gene: .; j_gene: TRBJ1-2; abundance: .; v_gene: TRBV5-1
CDR3nt: TGTGCCAGCAGCCAAGATCTCGGACTAGTGGGGCGGAATGAGCAGTTCTTC; CDR3aa: CASSQDLGLVGRNEQFF; d_gene: TRBD2; j_gene: TRBJ2-1; abundance: .; v_gene: TRBV14
CDR3nt: TGCGCCAGCAGCGTGCAGGGGCTCGACACTGAAGCTTTCTTT; CDR3aa: CASSVQGLDTEAFF; d_gene: .; j_gene: TRBJ1-1; abundance: few; v_gene: TRBV5-1
CDR3nt: TGCGCCAGCAGCCTTCAGGGTTCAGGAGATACGCAGTATTTT; CDR3aa: CASSLQGSGDTQYF; d_gene: .; j_gene: TRBJ2-3; abundance: few; v_gene: TRBV5-1
CDR3nt: TGTGCCAGCAGTTTGGACAGGGCGGGTTTTAACTATGGCTACACCTTC; CDR3aa: CASSLDRAGFNYGYTF; d_gene: TRBD1; j_gene: TRBJ1-2; abundance: .; v_gene: TRBV28
CDR3nt: TGTGCCAGCAGGTCAGGGGGTACCTACAATGAGCAGTTCTTC; CDR3aa: CASRSGGTYNEQFF; d_gene: TRBD1; j_gene: TRBJ2-1; abundance: .; v_gene: TRBV6-6
CDR3nt: TGTGCCAGTAGAACTACAGGGATGAGCAATCAGCCCCAGCATTTT; CDR3aa: CASRTTGMSNQPQHF; d_gene: .; j_gene: TRBJ1-5; abundance: few; v_gene: TRBV19
CDR3nt: TGTGCCAGCAGGCCTTTTGTGCTCAGGGGGCAGGACTATGGCTACACCTTC; CDR3aa: CASRPFVLRGQDYGYTF; d_gene: TRBD1; j_gene: TRBJ1-2; abundance: .; v_gene: TRBV5-6
CDR3nt: TGTGCCTGGAGTGGGACAGGGGGTTTGAAACCCCAGCATTTT; CDR3aa: CAWSGTGGLKPQHF; d_gene: TRBD1; j_gene: TRBJ1-5; abundance: .; v_gene: TRBV30
CDR3nt: TGTGCCAGTCAAAGGGACGGGAGGGGTTACGGGGAGCTGTTTTTT; CDR3aa: CASQRDGRGYGELFF; d_gene: TRBD2; j_gene: TRBJ2-2; abundance: once; v_gene: TRBV19
CDR3nt: TGTGCCAGTAGTACGATCACAGGGGACTATGGCTACACCTTC; CDR3aa: CASSTITGDYGYTF; d_gene: TRBD1; j_gene: TRBJ1-2; abundance: .; v_gene: TRBV19
CDR3nt: TGTGCCAGCAGTTCTCCCGGGACAGGGGCGACAAGGAATGGCTACACCTTC; CDR3aa: CASSSPGTGATRNGYTF; d_gene: TRBD1; j_gene: TRBJ1-2; abundance: few; v_gene: TRBV28
CDR3nt: TGCAGCGTAGGTACCCGACAGGCGAACACTGAAGCTTTCTTT; CDR3aa: CSVGTRQANTEAFF; d_gene: .; j_gene: TRBJ1-1; abundance: .; v_gene: TRBV29-1
CDR3nt: TGTGCCAGCAGCGCCGGCGGACAGGGGTATCCCTCCGAGCAGTACTTC; CDR3aa: CASSAGGQGYPSEQYF; d_gene: TRBD1; j_gene: TRBJ2-7; abundance: .; v_gene: TRBV7-2
CDR3nt: TGTGCCAGCTCCCTAAGCCGGGACAGGGGTTTTCAGCCCCAGCATTTT; CDR3aa: CASSLSRDRGFQPQHF; d_gene: TRBD1; j_gene: TRBJ1-5; abundance: few; v_gene: TRBV18
CDR3nt: TGCGCCAGCAGCCAACAAAGAACCTACGAGCAGTACTTC; CDR3aa: CASSQQRTYEQYF; d_gene: .; j_gene: TRBJ2-7; abundance: .; v_gene: TRBV5-1
CDR3nt: TGTGCCAGCAGCCCCCAGCCGGGGGGGCCTTCTGAGCAGTTCTTC; CDR3aa: CASSPQPGGPSEQFF; d_gene: TRBD2; j_gene: TRBJ2-1; abundance: .; v_gene: TRBV6-4
CDR3nt: TGTGCCAGCAGTGAACCTGTAAAAAACATTCAGTACTTC; CDR3aa: CASSEPVKNIQYF; d_gene: .; j_gene: TRBJ2-4; abundance: once; v_gene: TRBV6-1
CDR3nt: TGTGCCAGCTCGCCAGACAGGGCTCAGCCCCAGCATTTT; CDR3aa: CASSPDRAQPQHF; d_gene: TRBD1; j_gene: TRBJ1-5; abundance: .; v_gene: TRBV18
CDR3nt: TGTGCCAGCAACCGGGGGACAGGAAACTATGGCTACACCTTC; CDR3aa: CASNRGTGNYGYTF; d_gene: TRBD1; j_gene: TRBJ1-2; abundance: once; v_gene: TRBV6-5
CDR3nt: TGTGCCAGCAGTTACGGGGGCAGGGGGACTGAAGCTTTCTTT; CDR3aa: CASSYGGRGTEAFF; d_gene: TRBD1; j_gene: TRBJ1-1; abundance: once; v_gene: TRBV6-5
CDR3nt: TGTGCCAGCAGCCCCAAATGGGGGGATGAAGCTTTCTTT; CDR3aa: CASSPKWGDEAFF; d_gene: .; j_gene: TRBJ1-1; abundance: .; v_gene: TRBV7-8
CDR3nt: TGTGCCAGCAGCTTAGACCTGGCAAACGAGCAGTACTTC; CDR3aa: CASSLDLANEQYF; d_gene: .; j_gene: TRBJ2-7; abundance: .; v_gene: TRBV7-9
CDR3nt: TGTGCCTGGAGTACACAGGGTTCCCCGAACACTGAAGCTTTCTTT; CDR3aa: CAWSTQGSPNTEAFF; d_gene: .; j_gene: TRBJ1-1; abundance: .; v_gene: TRBV30